The present entry profiles one TCR beta chain with its context. TCRdb recomputed calls from the RACE reads with MiXCR, one row per CDR3 protein. This sample has 55,000 to 75,000 distinct CDR3 sequences, with approximately 6.7% found just once. This CDR3 is built from 11 residues. Germline lookup yields CDR1 SNHLY and CDR2 FYNNEI. Deletions cut 7 bases from V and 6 bases from J, with 10 bases between. The sample originates from a study of human T cells and chemical hapten exposure. In the study overall: Per-sample TCR yields varied mainly from small pooled library volume differences.

Time point indicated: pre-sensitization, week 0. Treatment in this sample: therapeutic diphenylcyclopropenone sensitization with weekly scalp DPC. Total RNA came from unfractionated whole blood. The chain recombines TRBV2 with TRBJ2-7, with D perhaps assigned TRBD1 or TRBD2 (5 bases each). The clonotype comes from a woman aged 30 to 39 with alopecia areata. Some clones in this sample may be carry-over from other donors' samples. The specimen comprised whole blood, sampled in connection with sensitization to the hapten diphenylcyclopropenone (DPC). The CDR3 reads CASTGRAEQYF. CDR3 bases: TGTGCCAGCACGGGGCGGGCCGAGCAGTACTTC.